The rows below give T cell receptor beta chains drawn from one sample of a study of Ad26.COV2.S vaccination and SARS-CoV-2 variants. Sequencing was performed with immunoSEQ multiplex PCR; in TCRdb, only in-frame clones are kept and a portion is missing. Of 440,000 or so clones listed, roughly 91% are singletons. The source material was peripheral blood, sampled in a trial of Ad26.COV2.S vaccine versus placebo. The receptors shown here come from a person aged 18-60 years who received the Ad26.COV2.S COVID-19 vaccine or a placebo. Each CDR3 is given without its conserved first and last residue. D genes are given only for firm matches.

v_gene: TRBV28
d_gene: -
CDR3aa: ASSLLGPNEAF

v_gene: TRBV4-2
d_gene: -
CDR3aa: ASSLSLARSTGELF

v_gene: TRBV28
d_gene: -
CDR3aa: ASSLGGLYAGELF

v_gene: TRBV24-1
d_gene: -
CDR3aa: ATSDAGKGVAF

v_gene: TRBV9
d_gene: TRBD1
CDR3aa: ASSGPGTGYETRYEQY

v_gene: TRBV7-2
d_gene: -
CDR3aa: ASSLAPGKLYEQY

v_gene: TRBV4-1
d_gene: -
CDR3aa: ASSLMPGAGGYT

v_gene: TRBV7-2
d_gene: -
CDR3aa: ASSPHSYTEAF

v_gene: TRBV18
d_gene: -
CDR3aa: ASSPRAQHNEQF

v_gene: TRBV5-1
d_gene: TRBD1
CDR3aa: ASSSTSGGRETQY

v_gene: TRBV29-1
d_gene: -
CDR3aa: SVVLRQETQY

v_gene: TRBV27
d_gene: -
CDR3aa: ASHRGGAQETQY

v_gene: TRBV18
d_gene: -
CDR3aa: ASSPLAGPIQKSSYEQY

v_gene: TRBV4-1
d_gene: -
CDR3aa: ASSHGASSYNSPLH

v_gene: TRBV18
d_gene: TRBD2
CDR3aa: ASSPNSREDGSGELF

v_gene: TRBV18
d_gene: -
CDR3aa: ASSPQGHEQY

v_gene: TRBV28
d_gene: -
CDR3aa: ASSLGGRGYEQY

v_gene: TRBV2
d_gene: -
CDR3aa: ASRQSSYEQY